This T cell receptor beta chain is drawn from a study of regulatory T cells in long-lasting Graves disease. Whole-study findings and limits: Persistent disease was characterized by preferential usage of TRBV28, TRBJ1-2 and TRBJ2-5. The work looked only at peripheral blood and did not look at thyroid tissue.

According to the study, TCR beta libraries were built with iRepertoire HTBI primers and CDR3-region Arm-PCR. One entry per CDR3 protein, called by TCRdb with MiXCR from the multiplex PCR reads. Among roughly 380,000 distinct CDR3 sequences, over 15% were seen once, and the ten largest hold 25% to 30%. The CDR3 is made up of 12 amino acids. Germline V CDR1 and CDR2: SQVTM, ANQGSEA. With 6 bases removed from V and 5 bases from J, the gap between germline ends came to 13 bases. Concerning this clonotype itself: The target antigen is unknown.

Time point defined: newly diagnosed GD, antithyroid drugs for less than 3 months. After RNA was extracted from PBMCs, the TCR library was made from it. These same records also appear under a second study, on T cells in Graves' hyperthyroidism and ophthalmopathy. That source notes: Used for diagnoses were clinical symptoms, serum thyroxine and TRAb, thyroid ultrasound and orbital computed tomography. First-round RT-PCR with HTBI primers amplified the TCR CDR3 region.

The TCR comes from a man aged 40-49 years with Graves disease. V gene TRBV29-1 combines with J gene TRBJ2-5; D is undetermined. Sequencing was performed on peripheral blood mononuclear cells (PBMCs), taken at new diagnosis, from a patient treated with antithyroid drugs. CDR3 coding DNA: TGCAGCGTCGCGGACGGAGCTGAGACCCAGTACTTC. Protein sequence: CSVADGAETQYF.